The 15 T cell receptor beta chains reported below all come from one sample, sequenced in a study of cytomegalovirus exposure and HLA in healthy donors (dated by TCRdb to the late 2010s). Receptors were amplified or captured by the immunoSEQ multiplex PCR assay. A mixture of 60 forward primers for TCR Vbeta segments and 13 reverse primers for TCR Jbeta segments was used in the multiplex PCR. TCRdb retrieved this table from immuneACCESS and kept in-frame rearrangements only. Not all clones are present; in checked studies, unresolved V genes account for under half, and no reason is known for the remainder. Recorded for this sample are about 160,000 clones; roughly four fifths of them occurred a single time. The ten largest clones take up 2% to 3% of the sample. The source material was PBMCs. Receptors originate from a female donor in good health and CMV-seronegative.

This sequence joins TRBV4-1 and TRBJ2-5; 8 bases fit TRBD2. The CDR3 runs to 17 residues. The V gene end was trimmed by 3 bases and the J gene end by 1 base; junction bases not matched to a gene: 10. The germline CDR1 and CDR2 sequences are MGHRA and YSYEKL. In DNA form, the CDR3 reads TGCGCCAGCAGCCAGCACCTACTAGCGGCTACCCAAGAGACCCAGTACTTC. Translation gives CASSQHLLAATQETQYF.

This clone came up a few times. J is TRBJ1-2 and V is TRBV19; maybe TRBD1 (6 bases). Trimming stripped 3 bases from V and 6 bases from J, with 14 bases between. The germline gives CDR1 LNHDA, CDR2 SQIVND (reference sequence). This CDR3 region has 14 residues. CDR3 sequence: CASSIDGGSHGYTF. DNA for the CDR3: TGTGCCAGTAGTATTGATGGGGGCAGTCATGGCTACACCTTC.

V and J are TRBV2 and TRBJ2-1; D possibly corresponds to TRBD2 (5 bases). CDR1 is SNHLY and CDR2 is FYNNEI in the germline V gene. V was clipped by 4 bases and J by 6 bases, with 13 bases between them. This CDR3 comprises 14 residues. The CDR3 is CASSGSGRSNEQFF. For the CDR3, the DNA is TGTGCCAGCAGTGGAAGCGGTAGGAGCAATGAGCAGTTCTTC.

The chain uses TRBV6-1 and TRBJ1-1; possibly TRBD1 for D (6 bases). The V and J ends lost 3 bases and 1 base respectively, with 12 bases between them. This CDR3 contains 15 residues. The germline CDR1 and CDR2 sequences are MNHNS and SASEGT. CDR3 nucleotide sequence: TGTGCCAGCAGTGACACAGGGATCGGGAACACTGAAGCTTTCTTT. Its translation: CASSDTGIGNTEAFF.

V is TRBV6-1 and J is TRBJ2-5; 7 bases are shared with TRBD2. V lost 8 bases and J lost 1; bases outside the gene matches: 4. The CDR3 has 13 amino acids. The germline V gene has CDR1 MNHNS and CDR2 SASEGT. Here the CDR3 reads CASASGAQETQYF. The DNA of the CDR3 is TGTGCCAGCGCTAGCGGAGCCCAAGAGACCCAGTACTTC.

The rearrangement links TRBV18 to TRBJ1-1, with D unresolved. The length of the CDR3 is 15 residues. The germline gives CDR1 KGHSH, CDR2 LQKENI. V was cut by 3 bases and J by 4 bases, with 15 bases left in between. The CDR3 region is CASSPETGMSTEAFF. CDR3 bases: TGTGCCAGCTCACCGGAGACCGGTATGAGCACTGAAGCTTTCTTT.

Here the CDR3 reads CASSPRTGGAGNTEAFF. CDR3 in DNA: TGTGCCAGCTCACCAAGGACAGGGGGCGCCGGGAACACTGAAGCTTTCTTT. J is TRBJ1-1 and V is TRBV18; TRBD1 matches 11 bases. CDR3 length: 17 residues. V shed 2 bases and J 1 base; nucleotides not matched to a gene: 6. Germline loops: CDR1 KGHSH, CDR2 LQKENI.

V and J are TRBV30 and TRBJ2-3; D is undetermined. V lost 0 bases and J 3 bases, leaving 4 bases between the germline ends. The V gene's germline CDR1 is GTSNPN and CDR2 SVGIG (reference sequence). The CDR3 consists of 12 residues. DNA of the CDR3: TGTGCCTGGAGTGTACAGACAGATACGCAGTATTTT. It specifies CAWSVQTDTQYF.

The genes are TRBV9 and TRBJ2-7; D call uncertain. Between the trimmed V and J ends, which lost 0 bases and 2 bases, there was a span of 9 bases. This CDR3 contains 14 residues. CDR1 is SGDLS and CDR2 is YYNGEE in the germline V gene. The CDR3 region has the DNA TGTGCCAGCAGCGTAGGCGGTGAGACCTACGAGCAGTACTTC. Protein: CASSVGGETYEQYF.

The chain joins TRBV7-9 to TRBJ2-3; D is ambiguous. From germline, CDR1 is SEHNR and CDR2 FQNEAQ (reference sequence). V lost 1 base to trimming and J lost 4 bases, with 6 bases between them. This CDR3 is built from 13 residues. The CDR3: CASSLGPADTQYF. The CDR3 DNA follows: TGTGCCAGCAGCTTAGGCCCGGCAGATACGCAGTATTTT.

The chain is built from TRBV30 and TRBJ2-2, with D possibly TRBD2 on 5 matching bases. Germline V lookup: CDR1 GTSNPN, CDR2 SVGIG (reference sequence). The ends were cut back, 0 bases at V and 0 bases at J, with 8 bases in the middle. The CDR3 is 15 amino acids. Written as DNA, the CDR3 is TGTGCCTGGAGTGTAAGACTATCGAACACCGGGGAGCTGTTTTTT. This encodes CAWSVRLSNTGELFF.

The chain has TRBV18 and TRBJ1-5, with TRBD1 matching 7 bases. CDR1 is KGHSH, CDR2 LQKENI, per germline. The length of the CDR3 is 14 residues. Trimming removed 5 bases from V and 1 base from J; junction bases left unmatched: 2. CDR3 bases: TGTGCCAGCTCAGCGGGACAGAGCAATCAGCCCCAGCATTTT. Translated: CASSAGQSNQPQHF.

The chain is built from TRBV19 and TRBJ2-2; 8 bases align to TRBD2. V gave up 5 bases and J gave up 5 bases; unmatched junction bases: 7. The CDR3 loop spans 15 amino acids. CDR1 and CDR2 (germline): LNHDA, SQIVND (reference sequence). In nucleotides, the CDR3 is TGTGCCAGTAGTCGGGAGGGGAGGGGGACCGGGGAGCTGTTTTTT. Its translation: CASSREGRGTGELFF. Using reference TRBV19 and TRBJ2-2 for the parts outside the CDR3, the full variable domain is DGGITQSPKYLFRKEGQNVTLSCEQNLNHDAMYWYRQDPGQGLRLIYYSQIVNDFQKGDIAEGYSVSREKKESFPLTVTSAQKNPTAFYLCASSREGRGTGELFFGEGSRLTVL.

The chain links TRBV11-2 to TRBJ2-7; 13 nucleotides line up with TRBD2. V dropped 8 bases and J dropped 6; count of bases not matched to a gene: 13. In germline, CDR1 is SGHAT, CDR2 FQNNGV. There are 16 residues in the CDR3. DNA for the CDR3: TGTGCCAGCGGCCATCAACCCACTAGCGGGAGGGGCGAGCAGTACTTC. The encoded protein is CASGHQPTSGRGEQYF.

V usage is TRBV9 and J usage is TRBJ2-3; TRBD2 matches at 13 bases. After removal of 5 bases from V and 0 bases from J, the junction contained 15 bases not matched to a gene. This CDR3 is 20 amino acids long. Germline CDR1 SGDLS, CDR2 YYNGEE. The CDR3 spells CASRVSGLAGVVGSTDTQYF. DNA for the CDR3: TGTGCCAGCAGAGTCAGTGGACTAGCGGGAGTAGTGGGGAGCACAGATACGCAGTATTTT.